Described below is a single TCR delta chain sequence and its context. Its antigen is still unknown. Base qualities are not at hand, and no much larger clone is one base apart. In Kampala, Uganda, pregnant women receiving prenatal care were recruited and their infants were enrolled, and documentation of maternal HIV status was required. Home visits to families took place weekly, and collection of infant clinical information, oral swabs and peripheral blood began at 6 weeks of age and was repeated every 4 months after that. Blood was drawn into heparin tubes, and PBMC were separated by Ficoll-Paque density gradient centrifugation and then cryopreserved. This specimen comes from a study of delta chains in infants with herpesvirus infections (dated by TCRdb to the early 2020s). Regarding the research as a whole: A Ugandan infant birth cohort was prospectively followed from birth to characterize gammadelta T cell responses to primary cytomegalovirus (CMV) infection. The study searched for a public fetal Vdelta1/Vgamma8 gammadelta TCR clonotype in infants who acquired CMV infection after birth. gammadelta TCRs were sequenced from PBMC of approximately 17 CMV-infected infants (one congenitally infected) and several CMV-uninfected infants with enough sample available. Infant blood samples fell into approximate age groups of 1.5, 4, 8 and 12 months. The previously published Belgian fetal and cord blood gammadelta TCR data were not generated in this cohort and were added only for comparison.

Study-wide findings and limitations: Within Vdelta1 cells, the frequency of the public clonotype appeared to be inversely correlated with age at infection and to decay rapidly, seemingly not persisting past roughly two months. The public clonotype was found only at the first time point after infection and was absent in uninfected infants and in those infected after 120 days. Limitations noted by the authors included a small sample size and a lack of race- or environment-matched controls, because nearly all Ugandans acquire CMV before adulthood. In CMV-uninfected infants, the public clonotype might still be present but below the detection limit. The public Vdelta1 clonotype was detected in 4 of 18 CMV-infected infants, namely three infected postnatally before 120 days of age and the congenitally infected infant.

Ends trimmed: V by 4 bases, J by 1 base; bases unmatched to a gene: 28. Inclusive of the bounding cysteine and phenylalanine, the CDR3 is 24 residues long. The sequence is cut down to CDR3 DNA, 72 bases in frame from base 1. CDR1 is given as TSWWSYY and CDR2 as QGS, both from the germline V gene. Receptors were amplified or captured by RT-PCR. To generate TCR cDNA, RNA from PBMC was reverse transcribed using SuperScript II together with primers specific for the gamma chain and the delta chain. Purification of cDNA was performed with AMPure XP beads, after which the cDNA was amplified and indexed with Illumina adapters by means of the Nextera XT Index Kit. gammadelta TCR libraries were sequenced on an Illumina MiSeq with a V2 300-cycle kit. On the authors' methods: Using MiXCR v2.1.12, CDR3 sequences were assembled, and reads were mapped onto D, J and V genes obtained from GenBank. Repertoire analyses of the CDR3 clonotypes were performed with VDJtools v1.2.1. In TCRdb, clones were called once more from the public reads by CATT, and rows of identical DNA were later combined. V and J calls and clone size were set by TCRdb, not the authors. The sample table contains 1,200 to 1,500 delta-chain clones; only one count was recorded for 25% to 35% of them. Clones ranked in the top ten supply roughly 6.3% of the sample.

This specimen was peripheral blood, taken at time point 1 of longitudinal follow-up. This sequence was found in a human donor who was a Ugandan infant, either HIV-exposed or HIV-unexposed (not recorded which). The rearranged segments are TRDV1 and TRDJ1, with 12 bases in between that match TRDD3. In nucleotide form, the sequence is TGTGCTCTTGGGGTTCAACCATTCCTACGAGGTACTGGGGGATACATGAAAGGCACCGATAAACTCATCTTT. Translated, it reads CALGVQPFLRGTGGYMKGTDKLIF.